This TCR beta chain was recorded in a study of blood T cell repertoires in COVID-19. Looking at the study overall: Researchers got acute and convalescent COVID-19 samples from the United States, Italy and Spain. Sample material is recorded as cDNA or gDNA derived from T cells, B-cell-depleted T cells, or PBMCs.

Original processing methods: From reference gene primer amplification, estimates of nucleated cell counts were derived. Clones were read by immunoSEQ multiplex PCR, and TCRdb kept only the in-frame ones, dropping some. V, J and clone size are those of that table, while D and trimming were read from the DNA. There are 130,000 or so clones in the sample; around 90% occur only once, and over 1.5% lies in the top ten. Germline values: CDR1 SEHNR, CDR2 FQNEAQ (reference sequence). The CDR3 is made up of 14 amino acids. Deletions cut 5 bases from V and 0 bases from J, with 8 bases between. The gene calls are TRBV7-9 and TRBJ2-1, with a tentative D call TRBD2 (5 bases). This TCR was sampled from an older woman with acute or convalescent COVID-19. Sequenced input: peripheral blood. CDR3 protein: CASSPEGSYNEQFF. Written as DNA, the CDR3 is TGTGCCAGCAGCCCTGAGGGCTCCTACAATGAGCAGTTCTTC.